This record covers a single T cell receptor (beta chain). This clone came up a few times. What this receptor recognizes is not known. No clone much larger than this one lies a single base away; base qualities are absent. The library was produced with the immunoSEQ multiplex PCR assay. A mixture of 60 forward primers for TCR Vbeta segments and 13 reverse primers for TCR Jbeta segments was used in the multiplex PCR. Amplification of the CDR3 region of rearranged TCR beta genes was performed with a multiplex PCR assay on genomic DNA. The amplified TCR beta libraries were sequenced on the Illumina HiSeq System as 87-base-pair reads. Per the source publication's procedure: A later analysis tallied roughly 78 million unique TCR beta chains across the 600 to 700 repertoires, and approximately 12 million of those chains were shared by two or more donors. A nearest-neighbor algorithm error-corrected the raw reads and collapsed the reads into unique sequences, merging closely related sequences to remove PCR and sequencing errors. CDR3 sequences were aligned to IMGT reference sequences to assign V, D and J gene segments. For a sequence to be retained, a match of at least six nucleotides was required to both a V gene segment and a J gene segment. A rearrangement was called productive if the CDR3 had no stop codons and remained in frame with V and J, and every other rearrangement was called non-productive. CDR3 was defined by IMGT convention, running from the second conserved V-encoded cysteine to the conserved J-encoded phenylalanine. The earlier analysis of about 620 of the donors excluded sequences that lacked an unambiguous match to a single V gene segment. An earlier analysis of 587 of the donors called V segments functional above 56.7% productive rearrangements and segregating when the between-donor standard deviation exceeded 5%. A statistical classification framework was developed to diagnose cytomegalovirus status using the catalog of TCR beta chain sequences. In a later analysis, TCR nucleotide sequences were compared against IMGT/GENE-DB human TR gene sequences so that V and J genes could be assigned. In a later analysis, CDR3 sequences and most-parsimonious VDJ recombination scenarios were assigned using the TCRdist pipeline. In a later analysis, each TCR beta chain was defined by its CDR3 amino acid sequence together with its V-gene family, and reads without a unique V-gene family were excluded. In a later analysis, 450 to 600 highly shared, low-generation-probability nucleotide sequences were removed to address suspected cross-contamination and a sequencing artifact. In a later analysis, a clonal expansion index was calculated for each public chain from normalized within-repertoire ranks of inferred template counts. In a later analysis, generation probabilities were computed using a VDJ recombination model fitted to out-of-frame rearrangements, and the results were checked against IGoR. A later analysis scored TCR-TCR, TCR-HLA and TCR-CMV co-occurrence with hypergeometric tests, applying a repertoire-size bias correction to TCR pairs. False discovery rates were estimated in a later analysis by permuting HLA or CMV assignments 20 times. In a later analysis, co-occurring TCRs were grouped with DBSCAN, and TCRdist sequence similarity was added when clustering was performed within HLA-allele-positive subsets. Repertoires with fewer than 30,000 or more than 120,000 public chains, plus five repertoires with anomalous nucleotide sharing, were excluded from co-occurrence clustering. The table was pulled from immuneACCESS by TCRdb, which kept in-frame rearrangements only. Such tables lose some clones; where checked, under half of the loss comes from unresolved V genes, and the rest has no known cause. That table is the source of V, J and clone size, and D and trimming were worked out from the DNA. This sample has about 130,000 clones in its table, and approximately 60% of those were observed once. The leading ten clones occupy over 1.5% of the sample.

The sample is drawn from a study of cytomegalovirus exposure and HLA in healthy donors (dated by TCRdb to the late 2010s). Regarding the study in general: In an earlier analysis of some 550 of the donors, less than 350 Gb of sequence data and some 120 million unique TCR beta sequences from roughly 200 million T cells were reported. Along with the roughly 700-subject first cohort, a separate validation cohort of about 110 different subjects was used. In a later analysis, previously published TCR beta repertoires from about 640 donors were re-analyzed and high-resolution HLA genotyping was added so that TCR occurrence patterns could be studied. An early release that covered 500 to 800 HLA-typed donors contained about 300 gigabases of sequencing data and 85 million to 100 million unique TCR sequences. A later genetic analysis took genome-wide SNP genotypes for about 55% of the roughly 670 donors and used that subset as a discovery cohort. Several DR-DQ haplotypes were handled as single units for association and clustering because linkage in the cohort was strong. Among the roughly 400 genotyped donors, approximately 82% belonged to the genetic ancestry cluster associated with self-reported Caucasian donors. HLA typing covered class I and class II loci at four-digit resolution. Typing coverage varied by locus: about 629-630 donors for A, B, C, DRB1 and DQB1; more than 500 for DQA1; over 600 for DPA1; about 450 for DPB1. Alongside the repertoire data, information on donor age, sex, ethnicity and CMV serostatus was compiled. High-throughput TCR immunosequencing, statistical association of individual TCRs with disease status, and machine learning were combined to predict cytomegalovirus infection status. Among some 410 genotyped donors of the cohort, an average of approximately 220,000 unique TCR beta nucleotide sequences was sequenced per donor, of which about 20% were non-productive. The aim of the study was to test whether cataloging public T cell receptors could identify signatures of past pathogen exposure. To decide whether each TCR beta V gene segment behaved as functional or pseudogenic, an earlier analysis of some 580 of the donors relied on high-throughput TCR beta sequencing. The study used immunosequencing to profile the T cell repertoires of 666 subjects and linked those repertoires to cytomegalovirus serostatus. Rather than drawing on any new phenotypic data, the later analysis identified candidate immune exposures from TCR beta sequences and the way those sequences occurred across donors. Every repertoire in the discovery cohort had been generated on one and the same sequencing platform. Points the paper makes about the study in general: The presence/absence analyses assumed that sequencing depth was roughly uniform across donors, and that assumption may not be true. A cluster of highly shared sequence variants was judged likely to represent a technical artifact of the sequencing pipeline. A later analysis associated 15,000 to 20,000 TCR beta sequences with specific HLA alleles at a false discovery rate of 0.05. When HLA alleles, especially DR and DQ, strongly co-occurred, attributing TCR associations to individual alleles was difficult. In a later analysis, several top co-occurrence clusters were reported to appear linked to parvovirus B19, influenza, CMV and Epstein-Barr virus. The study gave a list of 150 to 200 TCR beta chains associated with cytomegalovirus. According to the authors, the approach could potentially be generalized to other disease states and immunological phenotypes. In this cohort, only TCR beta chains were sequenced, and detectable features were limited by the absence of alpha or paired-chain data. Three of the identified cytomegalovirus-associated TCR beta chains were confirmed in vitro to be specific for cytomegalovirus antigens. Because counts were too low, 15 to 20 rarely observed V segments, including chromosome 9 orphons, were excluded from the earlier analysis of some 590 of the donors. The classifier was reported to diagnose cytomegalovirus status with high specificity and sensitivity in both the original and validation cohorts. According to a later genetic analysis, donors in an Asian-associated ancestry cluster had fewer N-insertions in productive TCRs than the approximately 610-donor mean. In a later genetic analysis, a missense DCLRE1C variant was associated with V-gene and J-gene trimming of TCR beta chains, and the association was replicated in an independent cohort. In a later analysis, TCR association rates were found to vary across HLA loci, with the most associated TCRs seen for DRB1 alleles and the fewest for HLA-C alleles. Correlated functional status among segregating V segments might reflect linkage disequilibrium, but an unknown experimental factor could not be ruled out. Most TCR sequences were seen in very few donors, while some public TCRs were found in many individuals. A further reported finding was that TCR beta sequences accurately predicted the HLA-A and HLA-B alleles for most subjects in the first cohort. In a later analysis, HLA-associated TCR beta chains were found to be more clonally expanded and to have lower generation probabilities than equally common non-associated chains. According to a later analysis, most CMV-associated TCR beta chains appeared to be HLA-restricted, and the HLA associations seemed to be driven largely by CMV exposure. For the cohort, immune exposure information was limited to CMV serostatus. HLA typing was unavailable for some donors at each locus, so association tests used only the typed subset. Broadly in line with IMGT annotations, most TCR beta V segments showed up in productive rearrangements about 90% or about 30% of the time in an earlier analysis of a few hundred of the donors.

In total, about 650 healthy bone marrow donors made up the cohort. At the time of sampling, every cohort member was nominally healthy, though immune exposures that went unrecorded were likely present. Of the 690 or so cohort members, approximately 290 had a positive CMV serostatus and 350 to 450 had a negative one, while no CMV serostatus was recorded for the donor. A peripheral blood sample was provided by each donor, and peripheral blood mononuclear cells were used for TCR beta sequencing. Genomic DNA was extracted from the blood cell samples with the Qiagen DNeasy Blood Extraction Kit. Sequencing was done on a sample of PBMCs. This clonotype was obtained from a human donor in good health.

CDR3 protein: CASSLQGSFTDTQYF. In nucleotides, the sequence is TGCGCCAGCAGCCTACAGGGGTCATTCACAGATACGCAGTATTTT. The V and J genes are TRBV5-1 and TRBJ2-3, with 7 bases matching TRBD1. The CDR1 and CDR2 encoded by the germline V gene are SGHRS and YFSETQ. The germline V end is reduced by 4 bases and the J end by 2 bases; junction bases left unmatched: 7. Spanning cysteine to phenylalanine, the CDR3 consists of 15 amino acids. Solely the CDR3 DNA is kept, with 45 bases framed from the first base.